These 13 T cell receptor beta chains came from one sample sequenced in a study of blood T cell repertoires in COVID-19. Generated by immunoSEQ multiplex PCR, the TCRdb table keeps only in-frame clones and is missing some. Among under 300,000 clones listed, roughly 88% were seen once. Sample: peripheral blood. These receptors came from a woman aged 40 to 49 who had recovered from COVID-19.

CDR3 protein: CSGGGGLGTDTQYF. CDR3 coding DNA: TGCAGCGGTGGGGGCGGGTTAGGCACAGATACGCAGTATTTT. The chain couples TRBV29-1 to TRBJ2-3; perhaps TRBD1 as D (6 bases). There are 14 residues in the CDR3. V shed 7 bases and J shed 1 base, with 15 bases lying between them. In germline, CDR1 is SQVTM, CDR2 ANQGSEA.

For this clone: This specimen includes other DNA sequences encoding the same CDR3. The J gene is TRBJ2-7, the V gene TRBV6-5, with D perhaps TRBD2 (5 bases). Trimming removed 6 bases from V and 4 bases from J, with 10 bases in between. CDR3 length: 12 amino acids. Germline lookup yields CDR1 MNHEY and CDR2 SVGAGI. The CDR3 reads CASSRTGYEQYF. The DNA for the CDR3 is TGTGCCAGCAGCCGAACGGGGTACGAGCAGTACTTC.

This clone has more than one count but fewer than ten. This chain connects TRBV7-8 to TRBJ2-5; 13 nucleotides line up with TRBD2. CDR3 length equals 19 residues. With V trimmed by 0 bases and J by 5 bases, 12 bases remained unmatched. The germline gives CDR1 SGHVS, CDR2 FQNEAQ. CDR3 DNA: TGTGCCAGCAGCTTAGCGTTTGTCACTAGCGGGGGGGTAAAGGAGACCCAGTACTTC. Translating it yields CASSLAFVTSGGVKETQYF.

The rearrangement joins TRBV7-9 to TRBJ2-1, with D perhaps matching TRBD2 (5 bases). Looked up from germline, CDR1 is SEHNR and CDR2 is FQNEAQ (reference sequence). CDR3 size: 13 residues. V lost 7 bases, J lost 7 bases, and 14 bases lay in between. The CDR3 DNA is TGTGCCAGCAATTCGCCTAGCCGAAATGAGCAGTTCTTC. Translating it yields CASNSPSRNEQFF.

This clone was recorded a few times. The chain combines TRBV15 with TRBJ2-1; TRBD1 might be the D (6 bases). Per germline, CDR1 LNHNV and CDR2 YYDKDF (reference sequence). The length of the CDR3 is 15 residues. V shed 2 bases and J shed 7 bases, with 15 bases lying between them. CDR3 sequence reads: CATSRNTGKANEQFF. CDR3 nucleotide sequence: TGTGCCACCAGCAGAAACACAGGGAAAGCTAATGAGCAGTTCTTC.

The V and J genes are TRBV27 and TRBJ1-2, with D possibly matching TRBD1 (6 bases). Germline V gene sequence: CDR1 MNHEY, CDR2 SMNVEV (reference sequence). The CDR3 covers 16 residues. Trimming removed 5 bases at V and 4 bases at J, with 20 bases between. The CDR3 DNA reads TGTGCCAGCAGTCTAGGAGCGGGGGGCATGGGCTATGGCTACACCTTC. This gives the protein CASSLGAGGMGYGYTF.

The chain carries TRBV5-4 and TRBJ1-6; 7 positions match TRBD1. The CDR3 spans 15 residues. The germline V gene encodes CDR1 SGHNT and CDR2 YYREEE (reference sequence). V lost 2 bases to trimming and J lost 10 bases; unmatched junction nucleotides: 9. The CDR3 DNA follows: TGTGCCAGCAGCTTAACAGGGGTCCGGGGGTCACCCCTCCACTTT. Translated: CASSLTGVRGSPLHF.

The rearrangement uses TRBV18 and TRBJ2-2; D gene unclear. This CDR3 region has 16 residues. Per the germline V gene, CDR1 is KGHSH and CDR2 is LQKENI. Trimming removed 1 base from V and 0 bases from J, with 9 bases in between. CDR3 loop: CASSPQMGANTGELFF. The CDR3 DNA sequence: TGTGCCAGCTCACCACAAATGGGCGCGAACACCGGGGAGCTGTTTTTT.

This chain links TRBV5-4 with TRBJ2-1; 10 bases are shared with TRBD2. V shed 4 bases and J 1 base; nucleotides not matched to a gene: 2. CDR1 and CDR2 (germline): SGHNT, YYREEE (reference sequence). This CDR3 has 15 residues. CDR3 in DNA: TGTGCCAGCAGCCCGGGACTAGCGTCCTACAATGAGCAGTTCTTC. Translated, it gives CASSPGLASYNEQFF.

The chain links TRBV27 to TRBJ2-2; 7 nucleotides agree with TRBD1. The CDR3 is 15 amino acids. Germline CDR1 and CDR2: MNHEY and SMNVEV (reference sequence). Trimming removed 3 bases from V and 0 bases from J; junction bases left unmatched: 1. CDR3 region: CASSLQGANTGELFF. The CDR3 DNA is TGTGCCAGCAGTTTGCAGGGGGCGAACACCGGGGAGCTGTTTTTT.

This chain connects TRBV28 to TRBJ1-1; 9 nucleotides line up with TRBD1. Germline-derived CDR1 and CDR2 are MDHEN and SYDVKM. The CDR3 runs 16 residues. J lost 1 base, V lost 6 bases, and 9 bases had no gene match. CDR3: CASSPHRGQGNTEAFF. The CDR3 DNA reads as TGTGCCAGCAGCCCTCACAGGGGACAGGGGAACACTGAAGCTTTCTTT.

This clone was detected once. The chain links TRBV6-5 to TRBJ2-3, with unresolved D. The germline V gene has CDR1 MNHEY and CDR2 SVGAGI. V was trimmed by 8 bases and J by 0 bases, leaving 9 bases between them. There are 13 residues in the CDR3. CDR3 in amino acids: CASPPSSTDTQYF. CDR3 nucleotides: TGTGCCAGCCCCCCCTCTAGCACAGATACGCAGTATTTT.

CDR3 sequence (DNA): TGTGCCAGCAGCCGCGACACAGGGGGCCGGTCCGAGCAGTACTTC. This gives the protein CASSRDTGGRSEQYF. V gene TRBV6-6 combines with J gene TRBJ2-7; TRBD1 agrees at 9 bases. V lost 6 bases and J lost 6; bases outside the gene matches: 12. Germline loops: CDR1 MNHNY, CDR2 SVGAGI (reference sequence). The CDR3 covers 15 residues.